This entry features one T cell receptor (beta chain) sequence. Its antigen is as yet unknown. CDR3 size: 11 residues. Germline V lookup: CDR1 DFQATT, CDR2 SNEGSKA (reference sequence). The method, 5' RACE with UMI labels, was used to prepare the TRB cDNA libraries. TCRdb re-called the 5' RACE reads; every CDR3 protein appears as one record, without DNA. The sample includes some 6,600 distinct CDR3 sequences. These data come from a study of CXCR3-negative and CXCR3-positive naive CD8 T cells. General study points: Naive cells positive for CXCR3 carried more hydrophobic TRB CDR3s than CXCR3-negative ones.

The receptor was isolated from a human donor in good health. Some clones in this sample may be carry-over from other donors' samples. Sequenced sample: naive CXCR3+ CD8+ T cells from blood. Sample subset: CD45RO-CCR7+CD27+CD95- naive CD8+ T cells expressing CXCR3 (TNR3+). This chain uses TRBV20-1 with TRBJ2-7. The CDR3 sequence: CSAITTPEQYF.